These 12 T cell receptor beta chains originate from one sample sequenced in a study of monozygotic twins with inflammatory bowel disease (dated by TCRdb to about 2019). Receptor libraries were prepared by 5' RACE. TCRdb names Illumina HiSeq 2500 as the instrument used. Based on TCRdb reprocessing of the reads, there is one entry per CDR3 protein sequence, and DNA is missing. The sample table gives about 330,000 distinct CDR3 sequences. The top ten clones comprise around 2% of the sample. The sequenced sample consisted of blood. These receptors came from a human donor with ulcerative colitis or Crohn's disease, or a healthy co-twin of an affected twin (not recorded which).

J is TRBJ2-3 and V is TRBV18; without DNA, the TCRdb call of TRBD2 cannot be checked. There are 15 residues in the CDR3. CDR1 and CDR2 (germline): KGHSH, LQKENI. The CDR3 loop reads CASPPEAGGADTQYF.

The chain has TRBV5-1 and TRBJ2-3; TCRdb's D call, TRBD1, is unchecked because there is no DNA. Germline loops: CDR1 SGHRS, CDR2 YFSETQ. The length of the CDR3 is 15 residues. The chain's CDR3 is CASSLLGGGTDTQYF.

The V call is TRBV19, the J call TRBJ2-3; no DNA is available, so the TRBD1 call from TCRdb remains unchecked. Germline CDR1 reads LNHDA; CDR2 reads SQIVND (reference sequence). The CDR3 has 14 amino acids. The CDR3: CASSSAGGLGTQYF. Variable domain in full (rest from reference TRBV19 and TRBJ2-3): DGGITQSPKYLFRKEGQNVTLSCEQNLNHDAMYWYRQDPGQGLRLIYYSQIVNDFQKGDIAEGYSVSREKKESFPLTVTSAQKNPTAFYLCASSSAGGLGTQYFGPGTRLTVL.

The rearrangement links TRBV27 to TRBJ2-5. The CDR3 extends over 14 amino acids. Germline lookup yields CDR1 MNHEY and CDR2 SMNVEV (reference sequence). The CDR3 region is CASSLNRWGETQYF.

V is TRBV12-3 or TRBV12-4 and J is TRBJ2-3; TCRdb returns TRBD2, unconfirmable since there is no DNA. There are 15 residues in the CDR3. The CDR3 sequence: CASSFPASGSVAQYF.

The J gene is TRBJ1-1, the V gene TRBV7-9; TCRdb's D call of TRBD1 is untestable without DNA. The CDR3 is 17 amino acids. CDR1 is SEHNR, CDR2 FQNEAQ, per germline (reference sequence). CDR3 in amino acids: CASSKGQGGVRDTEAFF. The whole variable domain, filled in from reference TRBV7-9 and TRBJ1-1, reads DTGVSQNPRHKITKRGQNVTFRCDPISEHNRLYWYRQTLGQGPEFLTYFQNEAQLEKSRLLSDRFSAERPKGSFSTLEIQRTEQGDSAMYLCASSKGQGGVRDTEAFFGQGTRLTVV.

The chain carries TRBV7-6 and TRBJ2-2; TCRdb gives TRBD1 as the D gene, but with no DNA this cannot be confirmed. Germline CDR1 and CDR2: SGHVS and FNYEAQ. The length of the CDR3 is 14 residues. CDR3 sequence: CASSPGPDGGELFF.

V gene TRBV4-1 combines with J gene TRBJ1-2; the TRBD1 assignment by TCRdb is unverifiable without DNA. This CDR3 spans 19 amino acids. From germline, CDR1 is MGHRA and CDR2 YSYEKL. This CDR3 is CASSQDRETGEVGHYGYTF.

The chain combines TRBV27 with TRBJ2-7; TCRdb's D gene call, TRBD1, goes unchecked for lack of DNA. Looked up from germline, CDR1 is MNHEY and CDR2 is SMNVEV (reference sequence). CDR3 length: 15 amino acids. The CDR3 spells CASSSYRDSSYEQYF.

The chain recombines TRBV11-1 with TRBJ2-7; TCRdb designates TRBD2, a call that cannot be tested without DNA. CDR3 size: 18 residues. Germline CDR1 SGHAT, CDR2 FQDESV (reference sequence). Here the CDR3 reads CASSSPRTTSGGRYEQYF.

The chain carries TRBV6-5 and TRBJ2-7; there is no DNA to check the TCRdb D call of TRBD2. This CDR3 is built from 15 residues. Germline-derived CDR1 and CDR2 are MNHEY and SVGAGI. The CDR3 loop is CASSYDASGSYEQYF.

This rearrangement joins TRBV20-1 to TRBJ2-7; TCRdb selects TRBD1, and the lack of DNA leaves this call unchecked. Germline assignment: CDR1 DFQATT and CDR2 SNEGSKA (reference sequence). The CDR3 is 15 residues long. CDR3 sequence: CSARRPGQSFYEQYF.